Below are 24 T cell receptor beta chains sequenced from a single sample in a study of blood T cells in healthy people across ages. Primers used in a second PCR of about 6 to 11 cycles were a sample-barcoded 5' primer and a J-beta primer mix. MiXCR, run by TCRdb on the 5' RACE reads, gives a single entry per CDR3 protein. The data show 800,000 or so distinct CDR3 sequences, with around 25% seen just once and around 3.6% held by the top ten. These sequences were also reported in another study, on T cells of mothers and their children.

Sequencing was performed on blood. The receptors derive from a boy aged 5-17 years in good health.

The rearrangement uses TRBV10-3 and TRBJ2-1; 8 nucleotides line up with TRBD2. V lost 1 base and J lost 3; bases outside the gene matches: 8. CDR1 ENHRY and CDR2 SYGVKD come from the germline V gene. The CDR3 has 17 amino acids. For the CDR3, the DNA is TGTGCCATCAGTGAGTTAGAGGGCCTAGCGGGCTACAATGAGCAGTTCTTC. Translation: CAISELEGLAGYNEQFF.

The chain employs TRBV7-3 and TRBJ1-2; D gene ambiguous. V was cut by 0 bases and J by 1 base, with 9 bases left in between. The germline gives CDR1 SGHTA, CDR2 FQGTGA. The CDR3 is 15 residues long. The CDR3 loop reads CASSLTPEDNYGYTF. CDR3 coding DNA: TGTGCCAGCAGCTTAACGCCCGAAGATAACTATGGCTACACCTTC.

The chain couples TRBV19 to TRBJ2-3, with 13 nucleotides matching TRBD2. With V trimmed by 0 bases and J by 2 bases, 5 bases remained unmatched. Per the germline V gene, CDR1 is LNHDA and CDR2 is SQIVND (reference sequence). CDR3 length: 18 residues. CDR3 DNA sequence: TGTGCCAGTAGTATAGACGCCGGGACTAGCGGGGTCACAGATACGCAGTATTTT. Translation: CASSIDAGTSGVTDTQYF.

There are a few counts of this clonotype. The chain is built from TRBV29-1 and TRBJ2-2; TRBD2 matches at 8 bases. The trim removed 5 bases at V and 1 base at J, leaving 0 bases unmatched. The germline CDR1 and CDR2 sequences are SQVTM and ANQGSEA. The CDR3 contains 13 residues. CDR3 sequence: CSVLAGNTGELFF. The CDR3 DNA follows: TGCAGCGTTCTAGCGGGGAACACCGGGGAGCTGTTTTTT.

This clonotype showed up just a few times. The germline gene is not matched at one end of the junction; a read error may be the cause. The chain employs TRBV4-3 and TRBJ1-5; D might be TRBD1 (6 bases). The CDR3 covers 15 residues. CDR1 is LGHNA, CDR2 YSLEER, per germline. This CDR3 reads CASGQDRDTLWPQHF. The CDR3 DNA reads as TGCGCCAGCGGCCAAGACCGGGACACCCTTTGGCCCCAGCATTTT.

For the CDR3, the DNA is TGTGCCAGCAGGGGGACAGACCCATACAATGAGCAGTTCTTC. It is translated as CASRGTDPYNEQFF. This rearrangement joins TRBV12-3 or TRBV12-4 to TRBJ2-1; 7 bases line up with TRBD1. The CDR3 is 14 amino acids. V shed 6 bases and J 4 bases; nucleotides not matched to a gene: 6.

The chain uses TRBV5-1 and TRBJ2-3; 8 bases match TRBD2. Trimming at V came to 4 bases and at J to 1 base, leaving 8 bases not matched to a gene. The CDR3 spans 16 residues. Germline lookup yields CDR1 SGHRS and CDR2 YFSETQ. CDR3 in amino acids: CASSTRREVGTDTQYF. The CDR3 DNA sequence: TGCGCCAGCAGCACCAGGCGGGAGGTCGGCACAGATACGCAGTATTTT.

The chain links TRBV4-2 to TRBJ2-7; TRBD1 matches 7 bases. The CDR3 spans 14 residues. Germline V gene data show CDR1 as LGHNA and CDR2 as YNFKEQ. Unmatched junction bases numbered 6, after V lost 2 bases and J lost 5 bases. The CDR3 region is CASSQYTGAHEQYF. CDR3 in DNA: TGTGCCAGCAGCCAATATACAGGGGCCCACGAGCAGTACTTC.

The CDR3, as DNA: TGCAGTGCTGGGATACAGTGGAGGAACACTGAAGCTTTCTTT. It codes for CSAGIQWRNTEAFF. The chain combines TRBV20-1 with TRBJ1-1; D uncertain. Between the trimmed V and J ends, which lost 5 bases and 1 base, there was a span of 14 bases. Germline V CDR1 and CDR2: DFQATT, SNEGSKA (reference sequence). The CDR3 consists of 14 residues.

Only a few counts were recorded for this clonotype. The gene calls are TRBV24-1 and TRBJ2-1; 8 nucleotides line up with TRBD1. Germline V gene sequence: CDR1 KGHDR, CDR2 SFDVKD. This CDR3 is 15 amino acids long. Unmatched junction bases numbered 6, after V lost 6 bases and J lost 3 bases. The CDR3 reads CATSSRGRFYNEQFF. DNA of the CDR3: TGTGCCACCAGTTCCAGGGGGCGCTTCTACAATGAGCAGTTCTTC.

This clonotype was counted between two and nine times. The chain links TRBV4-1 to TRBJ2-7; D assignment may be TRBD1 or TRBD2 (6 bases each). CDR1 and CDR2 from the germline V gene are MGHRA and YSYEKL. Between the trimmed V and J ends, which lost 0 bases and 6 bases, there was a span of 15 bases. The CDR3 consists of 15 residues. In nucleotides, the CDR3 is TGCGCCAGCAGCCAAGAGGGGGGCCCGTTATCCGAGCAGTACTTC. Translated: CASSQEGGPLSEQYF.

In this sample, this clonotype turned up a few times. The gene calls are TRBV6-1 and TRBJ1-1; 8 bases are a match to TRBD1. This CDR3 has 14 residues. With 2 bases clipped from V and 4 bases from J, the junction kept 3 bases outside the gene matches. The germline V gene encodes CDR1 MNHNS and CDR2 SASEGT. The CDR3 loop is CASSEPDRATEAFF. The CDR3 region has the DNA TGTGCCAGCAGTGAACCGGACAGGGCCACTGAAGCTTTCTTT.

This clonotype was seen a few times. The chain combines TRBV28 with TRBJ1-4, with D perhaps TRBD1 (5 bases). There are 15 residues in the CDR3. Germline V gene lookup returns CDR1 MDHEN and CDR2 SYDVKM. The ends were cut back, 1 base at V and 3 bases at J, with 9 bases in the middle. The CDR3 region has the DNA TGTGCCAGCAGTTTATTGTGGGGGGCTAATGAAAAACTGTTTTTT. Protein product: CASSLLWGANEKLFF.

This clonotype has just a few counts. V gene TRBV5-1 combines with J gene TRBJ2-1; 12 positions agree with TRBD1. CDR1 and CDR2 from the germline V gene are SGHRS and YFSETQ. The trim removed 0 bases at V and 0 bases at J, leaving 13 bases unmatched. The CDR3 consists of 21 residues. CDR3 in amino acids: CASSLGAPGQGARGSYNEQFF. The CDR3 nucleotides are TGCGCCAGCAGCTTGGGGGCACCGGGACAGGGGGCGCGGGGCTCCTACAATGAGCAGTTCTTC.

This clonotype showed up just a few times. The chain couples TRBV12-5 to TRBJ2-3; D tentatively fits TRBD1 or TRBD2 (6 bases each). From germline, CDR1 is LGHNT and CDR2 FRNRAP. This CDR3 region has 15 residues. Trimming took 7 bases from V and 6 from J, leaving 20 bases between them. CDR3 residues: CASALEGGRTDTQYF. DNA of the CDR3: TGTGCTAGTGCTCTAGAGGGGGGTAGAACGGATACGCAGTATTTT. Complete variable domain (other parts from reference TRBV12-5 and TRBJ2-3): DARVTQTPRHKVTEMGQEVTMRCQPILGHNTVFWYRQTMMQGLELLAYFRNRAPLDDSGMPKDRFSAEMPDATLATLKIQPSEPRDSAVYFCASALEGGRTDTQYFGPGTRLTVL.

This rearrangement joins TRBV29-1 to TRBJ1-5, with D possibly TRBD1 on 6 matching bases. Trimming shortened V by 7 bases and J by 5 bases, and 18 bases separated the two germline ends. This CDR3 spans 14 amino acids. CDR1 is SQVTM, CDR2 ANQGSEA, per germline. The CDR3 region has the DNA TGCAGCGCCTCTCAGGGGCCCGGGGATCAGCCCCAGCATTTT. Its translation: CSASQGPGDQPQHF. Full variable domain (outside the CDR3, taken from reference TRBV29-1 and TRBJ1-5): SAVISQKPSRDICQRGTSLTIQCQVDSQVTMMFWYRQQPGQSLTLIATANQGSEATYESGFVIDKFPISRPNLTFSTLTVSNMSPEDSSIYLCSASQGPGDQPQHFGDGTRLSIL.

This rearrangement joins TRBV5-1 to TRBJ2-1, with TRBD1 identical over 9 bases. The CDR3 extends over 16 amino acids. The V gene end was trimmed by 0 bases and the J gene end by 6 bases; junction bases not matched to a gene: 7. Per germline, CDR1 SGHRS and CDR2 YFSETQ. Written as DNA, the CDR3 is TGCGCCAGCAGCTTGGCCGGGGGACAGGGCTCCAATGAGCAGTTCTTC. Amino acid sequence: CASSLAGGQGSNEQFF.

Only a few counts were recorded for this clonotype. This chain connects TRBV5-1 to TRBJ1-6, with D possibly matching TRBD1 (5 bases). The CDR3 contains 16 residues. Germline-derived CDR1 and CDR2 are SGHRS and YFSETQ. Trimming shortened V by 4 bases and J by 9 bases, and 20 bases separated the two germline ends. CDR3 loop: CASSPYRDRPGSPLHF. Written as DNA, the CDR3 is TGCGCCAGCAGCCCGTACCGGGACCGCCCTGGTTCACCCCTCCACTTT.

This clonotype came up many times. The gene calls are TRBV4-3 and TRBJ1-5; unclear D gene. CDR3 length equals 13 residues. Trimming left V 3 bases short and J 7 bases short, with 10 bases between. Germline V CDR1 and CDR2: LGHNA, YSLEER. The CDR3 sequence is CASSQGGGQPQHF. DNA of the CDR3: TGCGCCAGCAGCCAGGGTGGAGGCCAGCCCCAGCATTTT.

In its sample, this clonotype was seen a few times. V gene TRBV4-3 combines with J gene TRBJ2-7; D is uncertain. V shed 0 bases and J shed 0 bases, with 12 bases lying between them. CDR1 is LGHNA and CDR2 is YSLEER in the germline V gene. The CDR3 runs to 16 residues. CDR3 sequence: CASSQDRSRGSYEQYF. The DNA for the CDR3 is TGCGCCAGCAGCCAAGATAGGTCCCGCGGCTCCTACGAGCAGTACTTC.

The V call is TRBV9, the J call TRBJ2-2; D remains ambiguous. With 3 bases removed from V and 5 bases from J, the gap between germline ends came to 8 bases. The CDR3 has 13 amino acids. Looked up from germline, CDR1 is SGDLS and CDR2 is YYNGEE. Written as DNA, the CDR3 is TGTGCCAGCAGCGCTGACTTAACCGGGGAGCTGTTTTTT. Residues: CASSADLTGELFF.

This chain links TRBV27 with TRBJ1-2, with a possible D match to TRBD1 (6 bases). Between the trimmed V and J ends, which lost 6 bases and 4 bases, there was a span of 15 bases. CDR3 length: 14 amino acids. Germline loops: CDR1 MNHEY, CDR2 SMNVEV (reference sequence). The CDR3 coding sequence is TGTGCCAGCAGCCCCGGAACAGGGTCCTATGGCTACACCTTC. Protein: CASSPGTGSYGYTF.

This clonotype was counted a few times. This rearrangement joins TRBV12-3 or TRBV12-4 to TRBJ2-1; 10 nucleotides match TRBD1. Trimming at V came to 5 bases and at J to 6 bases, leaving 4 bases not matched to a gene. This CDR3 is built from 14 residues. The CDR3 DNA follows: TGTGCCAGCAGTGCCGGGACAGGGGTCAATGAGCAGTTCTTC. This translates into CASSAGTGVNEQFF.

This clonotype was observed at least ten times. CDR3 DNA sequence: TGCAGCGGCCGGACTAGCGGCTCCTACGAGCAGTACTTC. Amino acid sequence: CSGRTSGSYEQYF. The chain carries TRBV29-1 and TRBJ2-7, with 10 nucleotides matching TRBD2. CDR3 length equals 13 residues. Germline V gene lookup returns CDR1 SQVTM and CDR2 ANQGSEA. The V gene end was trimmed by 7 bases and the J gene end by 0 bases; junction bases not matched to a gene: 3.